This T cell receptor beta chain was found in a study of T-cell reconstitution after alpha-beta-depleted transplantation in children. This CDR3 is 16 amino acids long. V was shortened by 4 bases and J by 4 bases, with 17 bases between the two germline ends. CDR1 and CDR2 from the germline V gene are SGHVS and FQNEAQ. Broader study findings: Hyperexpanded clones declined; after one year, newly produced T cells mostly supplied diversity. Some patients owed their high day-60 TCRbeta diversity to surviving recipient T cells and thymic progenitors. By about two months after transplant, alpha-beta T cells reportedly arose from several hundred graft clones that had expanded.

This clonotype appeared a few times. Its antigen is as yet unknown. The authors prepared the TCRbeta library with unique molecular identifiers. TCRdb passed the PCR reads through MiXCR, listing each CDR3 protein once. This sample yields fewer than 700,000 distinct CDR3 sequences, of which about 21% are seen a single time; around an eighth belongs to the top ten. This chain joins TRBV7-8 and TRBJ2-1, with D possibly matching TRBD2 (7 bases). The source material was PBMCs, mostly from graft donor cells, sampled 360 days after TCRalphabeta/CD19-depleted stem cell transplant. The clonotype originates from a boy under two years old who had a stem cell transplant for acute myeloid leukemia, so the T cells may come from the graft donor. The CDR3 DNA is TGTGCCAGCAGCTCCCTTAGGGGGGGGACTTACAATGAGCAGTTCTTC. Its translation: CASSSLRGGTYNEQFF.